This T cell receptor beta chain was captured by sequencing in a study of blood T cell repertoires in COVID-19. V lost 5 bases, J lost 8 bases, and 12 bases stayed unmatched. Germline lookup yields CDR1 MNHEY and CDR2 SMNVEV (reference sequence). This CDR3 contains 17 residues. Study processing details: Researchers report that nucleated cell counts were estimated from reference gene primer amplification. Assay: immunoSEQ multiplex PCR; the TCRdb copy retains only in-frame clones and omits some. V, J and clone size are taken as reported in that table, and D and trimming were inferred from the DNA itself. The sample has about 140,000 clones, 80% seen once.

The receptor's source is a man aged 65 to 79 who had recovered from COVID-19. The sample consisted of peripheral blood. The chain couples TRBV27 to TRBJ2-1; 13 nucleotides match TRBD2. The CDR3 loop reads CASSPAELAGGPYEQFF. The CDR3 nucleotides are TGTGCCAGCAGTCCCGCCGAACTAGCGGGAGGGCCTTATGAGCAGTTCTTC.